Presented here are 32 T cell receptor beta chains from one specimen sequenced in a study of cytomegalovirus exposure and HLA in healthy donors. 60 Vbeta and 13 Jbeta primers were used in PCR. Profiled with immunoSEQ multiplex PCR; TCRdb holds only in-frame clones, not every one. The top ten hold approximately 0.69% of the sample, which has under 200,000 clones, approximately 79% seen once. The sequenced material came from PBMCs. The receptors here all came from a woman between 40 and 50 years old in good health and CMV-seronegative.

The chain is built from TRBV30 and TRBJ2-1; 13 bases are shared with TRBD2. Germline V gene data show CDR1 as GTSNPN and CDR2 as SVGIG (reference sequence). This CDR3 is 16 amino acids long. Unmatched junction bases numbered 5, after V lost 6 bases and J lost 0 bases. As DNA, the CDR3 is TGTGCCTGCCCGGGACTAGCGGGGAGCTCCTACAATGAGCAGTTCTTC. This gives the protein CACPGLAGSSYNEQFF. The entire variable domain, with the rest obtained from reference TRBV30 and TRBJ2-1, is as follows: SQTIHQWPATLVQPVGSPLSLECTVEGTSNPNLYWYRQAAGRGLQLLFYSVGIGQISSEVPQNLSASRPQDRQFILSSKKLLLSDSGFYLCACPGLAGSSYNEQFFGPGTRLTVL.

CDR3: CASSPIRGAGGYTF. In DNA form, the CDR3 reads TGTGCCAGCAGCCCCATACGGGGGGCTGGCGGCTACACCTTC. The V call is TRBV7-6, the J call TRBJ1-2, with TRBD1 as a possible D gene (6 bases). CDR1 is SGHVS and CDR2 is FNYEAQ in the germline V gene. The CDR3 has 14 amino acids. Trimming cost V 5 bases and J 8 bases, with 18 bases left between them.

V is TRBV27 and J is TRBJ2-7; 8 bases agree with TRBD2. The CDR3 consists of 14 residues. Losses at the gene ends were 2 bases for V and 5 bases for J; bases not matched to a gene: 5. Germline values: CDR1 MNHEY, CDR2 SMNVEV (reference sequence). The CDR3 is CASSLGGRNHEQYF. CDR3 coding DNA: TGTGCCAGCAGTTTAGGCGGGAGGAACCACGAGCAGTACTTC.

The rearrangement joins TRBV5-1 to TRBJ2-1; the match to TRBD2 covers 10 bases. J lost 6 bases, V lost 4 bases, and 4 bases had no gene match. The germline V gene encodes CDR1 SGHRS and CDR2 YFSETQ. This CDR3 contains 14 residues. CDR3 nucleotide sequence: TGCGCCAGCAGCCCTAGCGGGAGTCTCAATGAGCAGTTCTTC. This translates into CASSPSGSLNEQFF.

The J gene is TRBJ1-1, the V gene TRBV9; TRBD1 is a possible D gene (5 bases). Germline V gives CDR1 SGDLS, CDR2 YYNGEE. V was trimmed by 3 bases and J by 3 bases, leaving 15 bases between them. The CDR3 is made up of 15 amino acids. The CDR3 DNA sequence: TGTGCCAGCAGCGCCCGATCGGGGGGTTACACTGAAGCTTTCTTT. Amino acid sequence: CASSARSGGYTEAFF.

The genes are TRBV21-1 and TRBJ2-7; TRBD1, the table's D call, lacks a check against the DNA. TRBV21-1 is a pseudogene segment. This CDR3 region has 17 residues. CDR3 in DNA: TGTGCCAGCAGCTTGGTAAGACCGGGACAGGGATCCTACGAGCAGTACTTC. Its protein product is CASSLVRPGQGSYEQYF.

CDR3 loop: CASTPSGREGPEAFF. In nucleotides, the CDR3 is TGTGCCAGCACCCCTTCGGGAAGAGAGGGCCCTGAAGCTTTCTTT. J is TRBJ1-1 and V is TRBV27; D unclear. Germline V gene sequence: CDR1 MNHEY, CDR2 SMNVEV (reference sequence). V gave up 7 bases and J gave up 6 bases, with 21 bases separating them. CDR3 length: 15 amino acids.

The chain recombines TRBV4-2 with TRBJ2-3, with D perhaps TRBD2 (6 bases). V was pared by 0 bases and J by 2 bases, with 24 bases between. Germline CDR1 and CDR2: LGHNA and YNFKEQ. The CDR3 contains 20 residues. The CDR3 reads CASSQDPPGERALHTDTQYF. CDR3 coding DNA: TGTGCCAGCAGCCAAGATCCACCTGGGGAGCGGGCCCTACACACAGATACGCAGTATTTT.

V gene TRBV4-3 combines with J gene TRBJ2-7; D gene uncertain. CDR3 size: 13 residues. Germline V gene sequence: CDR1 LGHNA, CDR2 YSLEER. V shed 1 base and J shed 4 bases, with 8 bases lying between them. The CDR3 here is CASSQVILYEQYF. As DNA, the CDR3 is TGCGCCAGCAGCCAAGTTATTCTTTACGAGCAGTACTTC.

This chain joins TRBV30 and TRBJ1-2, with TRBD1 identical over 9 bases. The CDR3 contains 16 residues. CDR1 and CDR2 from the germline V gene are GTSNPN and SVGIG (reference sequence). V lost 0 bases, J lost 2 bases, and 7 bases stayed unmatched. CDR3 sequence reads: CAWSVVGQGKNYGYTF. The CDR3 DNA follows: TGTGCCTGGAGTGTAGTGGGACAGGGCAAGAACTATGGCTACACCTTC.

V gene TRBV6-1 combines with J gene TRBJ2-5, with a possible D match to TRBD2 (6 bases). The DNA end is a closer match to TRBJ2-7, so the J assignment may be wrong. From germline, CDR1 is MNHNS and CDR2 SASEGT. The CDR3 has 14 amino acids. The CDR3 nucleotides are TGTGCCAGCAGGAAGGGACTCGGAGACTACGAGCAGTACTTC. The encoded protein is CASRKGLGDYEQYF.

The V gene is TRBV19, the J gene TRBJ1-5, with TRBD1 identical over 9 bases. The J segment lost 3 bases and the V segment lost 6 bases, leaving 9 bases of the junction unmatched. Germline CDR1 and CDR2: LNHDA and SQIVND (reference sequence). This CDR3 region has 16 residues. CDR3 region: CASRETGTGHNQPQHF. In DNA form, the CDR3 reads TGTGCCAGTAGAGAAACCGGGACAGGGCACAATCAGCCCCAGCATTTT.

This clone appeared a few times. The chain is built from TRBV11-3 and TRBJ1-1; D is undetermined. This CDR3 spans 14 amino acids. Germline CDR1 is SGHNT and CDR2 is YENEEA. Trimming pared 1 base from V and 0 bases from J, leaving 6 bases between. CDR3 residues: CASSLGRLNTEAFF. The CDR3 region has the DNA TGTGCCAGCAGCTTAGGGCGGCTGAACACTGAAGCTTTCTTT.

This clone appeared once. The chain carries TRBV5-6 and TRBJ1-5; D uncertain. The CDR3 runs to 13 residues. Germline V gives CDR1 SGHDT, CDR2 YYEEEE. The V gene lost 7 bases and the J gene lost 4 bases, with 12 bases spanning the gap. The CDR3: CASGLPGNQPQHF. The CDR3 DNA reads TGTGCCAGCGGCCTGCCGGGGAATCAGCCCCAGCATTTT.

This chain connects TRBV5-1 to TRBJ2-7; D may be TRBD1 (6 bases). The germline V gene encodes CDR1 SGHRS and CDR2 YFSETQ. The V gene lost 0 bases and the J gene lost 3 bases, with 13 bases spanning the gap. The CDR3 contains 15 residues. The CDR3 sequence is CASSLEVGAVYEQYF. The CDR3 DNA is TGCGCCAGCAGCTTGGAGGTGGGGGCGGTCTACGAGCAGTACTTC.

V is TRBV7-9 and J is TRBJ2-1, with 11 bases identical to TRBD2. Trimming cost V 8 bases and J 7 bases; bases outside gene matches: 16. Germline CDR1 is SEHNR and CDR2 is FQNEAQ (reference sequence). The CDR3 has 17 amino acids. The CDR3 DNA sequence: TGTGCCAGCTTATTAGCGGGAGGGCCTACTGGATTAAATGAGCAGTTCTTC. Translated: CASLLAGGPTGLNEQFF.

This chain connects TRBV15 to TRBJ1-4; tentative D call: TRBD1 (5 bases). The CDR3 has 13 residues. Germline V lookup: CDR1 LNHNV, CDR2 YYDKDF (reference sequence). The V gene lost 5 bases and the J gene lost 8 bases, with 12 bases spanning the gap. CDR3 nucleotides: TGTGCCACCAGCCCCCGCGGGGGGGAAAAACTGTTTTTT. This gives the protein CATSPRGGEKLFF.

The table lists this clone with a few counts. The chain recombines TRBV2 with TRBJ1-1; no definite D call. The CDR3 spans 14 residues. V lost 2 bases, J lost 4 bases, and 11 bases lay in between. From germline, CDR1 is SNHLY and CDR2 FYNNEI. CDR3 region: CASSEYRGGTEAFF. The CDR3 DNA follows: TGTGCCAGCAGTGAATACCGAGGAGGCACTGAAGCTTTCTTT.

The chain is built from TRBV30 and TRBJ2-6; TRBD1 agrees at 10 bases. The junction had 5 bases not matched to a gene; V was cut back by 0 bases and J by 0 bases. CDR3 size: 18 residues. CDR1 and CDR2 (germline): GTSNPN, SVGIG (reference sequence). DNA of the CDR3: TGTGCCTGGAGTGTACGGGACAGGGGTTCCTCTGGGGCCAACGTCCTGACTTTC. Translation gives CAWSVRDRGSSGANVLTF. Combining the CDR3 with reference TRBV30 and TRBJ2-6 gives the whole variable domain SQTIHQWPATLVQPVGSPLSLECTVEGTSNPNLYWYRQAAGRGLQLLFYSVGIGQISSEVPQNLSASRPQDRQFILSSKKLLLSDSGFYLCAWSVRDRGSSGANVLTFGAGSRLTVL.

The CDR3, as DNA: TGCGCCAGCAGCTTGAGGGCGGGACTCACAGATACGCAGTATTTT. It encodes CASSLRAGLTDTQYF. The V gene is TRBV5-1, the J gene TRBJ2-3, with D perhaps TRBD2 (6 bases). V lost 1 base and J lost 2, with 11 bases in between. The CDR3 contains 15 residues. Per the germline V gene, CDR1 is SGHRS and CDR2 is YFSETQ. Full variable domain (remainder filled in from reference TRBV5-1 and TRBJ2-3): KAGVTQTPRYLIKTRGQQVTLSCSPISGHRSVSWYQQTPGQGLQFLFEYFSETQRNKGNFPGRFSGRQFSNSRSEMNVSTLELGDSALYLCASSLRAGLTDTQYFGPGTRLTVL.

The J gene is TRBJ2-3, the V gene TRBV11-3, with 12 nucleotides matching TRBD2. Germline V lookup: CDR1 SGHNT, CDR2 YENEEA. V lost 4 bases, J lost 2 bases, and 13 bases stayed unmatched. CDR3 length: 19 amino acids. CDR3 region: CASSWASGGAPLTTDTQYF. CDR3 nucleotide sequence: TGTGCCAGCAGCTGGGCTAGCGGGGGGGCCCCTCTCACCACAGATACGCAGTATTTT.

The chain links TRBV7-8 to TRBJ1-1; 7 bases align to TRBD1. Germline trimming cut 2 bases from V and 0 bases from J; bases unmatched to any gene: 6. Germline V CDR1 and CDR2: SGHVS, FQNEAQ. The CDR3 contains 16 residues. In DNA, the CDR3 is TGTGCCAGCAGCTTAAAAAGGGGGCCCATGAACACTGAAGCTTTCTTT. Translation: CASSLKRGPMNTEAFF. Full variable domain (outside the CDR3, taken from reference TRBV7-8 and TRBJ1-1): GAGVSQSPRYKVAKRGQDVALRCDPISGHVSLFWYQQALGQGPEFLTYFQNEAQLDKSGLPSDRFFAERPEGSVSTLKIQRTQQEDSAVYLCASSLKRGPMNTEAFFGQGTRLTVV.

The rearrangement uses TRBV7-8 and TRBJ2-5, with 8 bases that match TRBD2. This CDR3 contains 14 residues. Germline V gene lookup returns CDR1 SGHVS and CDR2 FQNEAQ. After removal of 7 bases from V and 3 bases from J, the junction contained 7 bases not matched to a gene. The CDR3, as DNA: TGTGCCAGCACATCCGGGACTAGTAAAGAGACCCAGTACTTC. This gives the protein CASTSGTSKETQYF.

J is TRBJ1-4 and V is TRBV19; the D is unclear. Germline CDR1 and CDR2: LNHDA and SQIVND (reference sequence). The V end was cut by 5 bases, the J end by 7 bases, with 14 bases between. This CDR3 comprises 14 residues. CDR3 protein: CASSLPPGGEKLFF. CDR3 bases: TGTGCCAGTAGTTTGCCCCCAGGAGGTGAAAAACTGTTTTTT.

V and J are TRBV10-3 and TRBJ1-2, with TRBD1 as a possible D gene (5 bases). V lost 3 bases and J 6 bases, leaving 11 bases between the germline ends. The CDR3 is 13 amino acids. In germline, CDR1 is ENHRY, CDR2 SYGVKD. The CDR3 here is CAISEQVMNGYTF. CDR3 DNA sequence: TGTGCCATCAGTGAACAGGTTATGAATGGCTACACCTTC.

This clone was found once. The V call is TRBV19, the J call TRBJ2-2; a possible D gene is TRBD2 (5 bases). CDR1 and CDR2 from the germline V gene are LNHDA and SQIVND (reference sequence). The CDR3 contains 16 residues. V shed 9 bases and J shed 2 bases, with 19 bases lying between them. The CDR3: CASKTLGSGNTGELFF. The CDR3 coding sequence is TGTGCCAGCAAAACGTTAGGGAGCGGCAACACCGGGGAGCTGTTTTTT. Based on the CDR3 plus reference TRBV19 and TRBJ2-2, the full variable domain is DGGITQSPKYLFRKEGQNVTLSCEQNLNHDAMYWYRQDPGQGLRLIYYSQIVNDFQKGDIAEGYSVSREKKESFPLTVTSAQKNPTAFYLCASKTLGSGNTGELFFGEGSRLTVL.

CDR3 loop: CASSFGQGHSPLHF. The CDR3 region has the DNA TGTGCCAGCAGTTTCGGGCAGGGCCATTCACCCCTCCACTTT. The chain links TRBV6-5 to TRBJ1-6; the D gene is possibly TRBD1 (5 bases). V was clipped by 4 bases and J by 8 bases, with 12 bases between them. Germline V gives CDR1 MNHEY, CDR2 SVGAGI. The CDR3 spans 14 residues.

This clone occurred a few times. The chain combines TRBV7-2 with TRBJ1-2; D uncertain. Per germline, CDR1 SGHTA and CDR2 FQGNSA. The CDR3 contains 13 residues. V was trimmed by 3 bases and J by 8 bases, leaving 13 bases between them. The CDR3: CASSFGGLPGYTF. In DNA form, the CDR3 reads TGTGCCAGCAGCTTTGGAGGGCTGCCGGGCTACACCTTC.

Note on this clone: The junction departs from germline at one end; a sequencing error may be responsible. The J gene is TRBJ2-7, the V gene TRBV7-7; 7 bases map to TRBD1. The CDR3 is made up of 14 amino acids. Germline CDR1 SSHAT, CDR2 FNYEAQ (reference sequence). The CDR3, as DNA: TGTGCTAGCAGCCTGTCGACAGGGACCTCCGAGCAGTACTTC. The encoded protein is CASSLSTGTSEQYF.

The chain uses TRBV15 and TRBJ1-2; D uncertain. V lost 6 bases, J lost 7 bases, and 15 bases lay in between. Germline V gene lookup returns CDR1 LNHNV and CDR2 YYDKDF (reference sequence). The CDR3 is 13 amino acids. CDR3 residues: CATSQFESSGYTF. Written as DNA, the CDR3 is TGTGCCACCAGTCAATTCGAGAGTAGTGGCTACACCTTC. Full variable domain (outside the CDR3, taken from reference TRBV15 and TRBJ1-2): DAMVIQNPRYQVTQFGKPVTLSCSQTLNHNVMYWYQQKSSQAPKLLFHYYDKDFNNEADTPDNFQSRRPNTSFCFLDIRSPGLGDTAMYLCATSQFESSGYTFGSGTRLTVV.

CDR3 region: CASSIDDRTYEQYF. CDR3 nucleotides: TGTGCCAGTAGTATAGATGACAGAACCTACGAGCAGTACTTC. The chain uses TRBV19 and TRBJ2-7, with D possibly matching TRBD1 (5 bases). Deletions cut 0 bases from V and 2 bases from J, with 8 bases between. This CDR3 comprises 14 residues. Germline V CDR1 and CDR2: LNHDA, SQIVND (reference sequence).

This chain links TRBV7-9 with TRBJ1-4; tentative D call: TRBD1 (6 bases). Trimming took 3 bases from V and 7 from J, leaving 12 bases between them. CDR1 is SEHNR and CDR2 is FQNEAQ in the germline V gene (reference sequence). The CDR3 is made up of 14 amino acids. In DNA form, the CDR3 reads TGTGCCAGCAGCTTGGGGGCGCCCGGTGAAAAACTGTTTTTT. This sequence encodes CASSLGAPGEKLFF.